The next 8 T cell receptor beta chains were all read from a single sample in a study of cytomegalovirus exposure and HLA in healthy donors. PCR was performed using 60 Vbeta and 13 Jbeta primers. Some clones are missing from TCRdb's copy, which holds only in-frame ones; the method was immunoSEQ multiplex PCR. Recorded for this sample: around 200,000 clones. Material: PBMCs. The source is a girl aged 2-15 years in good health and CMV-seropositive.

This rearrangement joins TRBV28 to TRBJ2-7; 7 bases map to TRBD1. The CDR3 spans 15 residues. The germline CDR1 and CDR2 sequences are MDHEN and SYDVKM. The trim removed 5 bases at V and 2 bases at J, leaving 9 bases unmatched. CDR3 DNA sequence: TGTGCCAGCAGTCTCGGGACAGATACAACCTACGAGCAGTACTTC. This gives the protein CASSLGTDTTYEQYF. Supplemented by reference TRBV28 and TRBJ2-7, the full variable domain reads DVKVTQSSRYLVKRTGEKVFLECVQDMDHENMFWYRQDPGLGLRLIYFSYDVKMKEKGDIPEGYSVSREKKERFSLILESASTNQTSMYLCASSLGTDTTYEQYFGPGTRLTVT.

J is TRBJ2-7 and V is TRBV28; 7 nucleotides align to TRBD2. Germline V gene sequence: CDR1 MDHEN, CDR2 SYDVKM. The CDR3 runs to 15 residues. V shed 6 bases and J 4 bases; nucleotides not matched to a gene: 12. The CDR3 region is CASSPRGGLVYEQYF. CDR3 DNA sequence: TGTGCCAGCAGCCCACGCGGGGGTTTAGTTTACGAGCAGTACTTC.

This rearrangement joins TRBV6-1 to TRBJ2-4, with D possibly TRBD1 on 5 matching bases. V lost 8 bases, J lost 2 bases, and 10 bases lay in between. The CDR3 contains 13 residues. Germline V lookup: CDR1 MNHNS, CDR2 SASEGT. In nucleotides, the CDR3 is TGTGCCAGCGTGGCAGGGACCAAAAACATTCAGTACTTC. Residues: CASVAGTKNIQYF.

The chain uses TRBV27 and TRBJ2-3; 7 bases line up with TRBD2. This CDR3 is 15 amino acids long. The ends lost 6 bases at V and 0 bases at J; junction bases unmatched: 6. Germline assignment: CDR1 MNHEY and CDR2 SMNVEV (reference sequence). CDR3 sequence reads: CASSIRLASTDTQYF. In DNA, the CDR3 is TGTGCCAGCAGCATCCGACTAGCTAGCACAGATACGCAGTATTTT.

V and J are TRBV7-6 and TRBJ2-3; 13 positions match TRBD2. The CDR3 runs 19 residues. CDR1 SGHVS and CDR2 FNYEAQ come from the germline V gene. V gave up 1 base and J gave up 0 bases; unmatched junction bases: 7. CDR3 nucleotides: TGTGCCAGCAGCTTAGTTGCCGGGACTAGCGGGACTAGCACAGATACGCAGTATTTT. Translated, it gives CASSLVAGTSGTSTDTQYF.

The chain combines TRBV29-1 with TRBJ2-5, with 13 bases matching TRBD2. Germline assignment: CDR1 SQVTM and CDR2 ANQGSEA. With 5 bases clipped from V and 5 bases from J, the junction kept 2 bases outside the gene matches. The CDR3 covers 13 residues. The CDR3 sequence: CSVKLAGGETQYF. CDR3 nucleotides: TGCAGCGTTAAACTAGCGGGAGGGGAGACCCAGTACTTC.

The CDR3 sequence is CASRIGRGQEAGNTIYF. The CDR3, as DNA: TGTGCCAGTAGAATCGGGCGGGGACAGGAAGCTGGAAACACCATATATTTT. This chain connects TRBV19 to TRBJ1-3; 8 bases align to TRBD1. The CDR3 extends over 17 amino acids. V was clipped by 6 bases and J by 2 bases; unmatched bases: 12. Germline V CDR1 and CDR2: LNHDA, SQIVND (reference sequence).

The rearrangement uses TRBV7-3 and TRBJ1-5, with D hard to call. Germline CDR1 SGHTA, CDR2 FQGTGA. This CDR3 is 13 amino acids long. The germline V and J ends were trimmed by 5 bases and 4 bases, with 9 bases remaining between them. This CDR3 is CASSLSHNQPQHF. The DNA of the CDR3 is TGTGCCAGCAGCCTAAGTCATAATCAGCCCCAGCATTTT. The full variable domain, with the rest looked up from reference TRBV7-3 and TRBJ1-5, is GAGVSQTPSNKVTEKGKYVELRCDPISGHTALYWYRQSLGQGPEFLIYFQGTGAADDSGLPNDRFFAVRPEGSVSTLKIQRTERGDSAVYLCASSLSHNQPQHFGDGTRLSIL.